The clone carrying this T cell receptor (beta chain) came up once. In the authors' methods: Estimation of nucleated cell counts was performed using reference gene primer amplification. Sequenced by immunoSEQ multiplex PCR; TCRdb stores in-frame clones only, minus some. From that table come the V and J calls and clone size; the DNA was used to work out D and trimming. The repertoire holds under 14,000 clones, with 75% to 90% as singletons. V was clipped by 5 bases and J by 7 bases, with 14 bases between them. Germline CDR1 reads LNHDA; CDR2 reads SQIVND (reference sequence). The CDR3 is 14 amino acids. The data are from a study of blood T cell repertoires in COVID-19. Across the study: COVID-19 samples, acute and convalescent, were from the United States, Italy and Spain. PBMCs, B-cell-depleted T cells, or T cells were the source of the cDNA or gDNA that made up the material.

The genes are TRBV19 and TRBJ1-4; a possible D gene is TRBD1 (5 bases). The TCR was taken from a man aged 65 to 85 with active COVID-19. The sample consisted of peripheral blood. The CDR3 here is CASSARGGSEKLFF. DNA of the CDR3: TGTGCCAGTAGTGCCCGTGGGGGGTCTGAAAAACTGTTTTTT.